This is a list of T cell receptor beta chains from one sample in a study of T-cell memory formation after mild COVID-19. A single record per CDR3 protein comes from TCRdb applying MiXCR to the 5' RACE reads. This sample has under 550,000 distinct CDR3 sequences, with about 20% found just once. The sample was PBMCs or a T cell subset sorted from them (not recorded which). The receptors derive from an adult woman who had mild COVID-19 (a few samples of this study predate the infection). Cell type and time point are not known. Each CDR3 is given with its conserved first and last residue. The D gene is left open where the match is weak. Expanded clones get a size class; other rows say once, few or many, or leave the size out.

d_call | clone_size | j_call | v_call | cdr3_aa | cdr3_nt
NA | few | TRBJ1-5 | TRBV30 | CAWSDTGFNQPQHF | TGTGCCTGGAGTGATACAGGATTCAATCAGCCCCAGCATTTT
NA | NA | TRBJ2-6 | TRBV5-1 | CASSLQDPGANVLTF | TGCGCCAGCAGCTTACAGGACCCCGGGGCCAACGTCCTGACTTTC
NA | NA | TRBJ2-4 | TRBV7-2 | CASSHFENLAKNIQYF | TGTGCCAGCAGCCACTTCGAGAACCTAGCCAAAAACATTCAGTACTTC
TRBD1 | few | TRBJ2-4 | TRBV4-3 | CASSTVGQGAKNIQYF | TGCGCCAGCAGTACAGTAGGACAGGGCGCCAAAAACATTCAGTACTTC
NA | few | TRBJ1-2 | TRBV20-1 | CADGGGYTF | TGCGCGGATGGGGGTGGCTACACCTTC
NA | many | TRBJ2-3 | TRBV9 | CASSVRATSYLTDTQYF | TGTGCCAGCAGCGTACGCGCTACCAGTTACCTCACAGATACGCAGTATTTT
NA | NA | TRBJ1-6 | TRBV7-3 | CASSLGTNSSPLHF | TGTGCCAGCAGCCTGGGGACTAATAGTTCACCCCTCCACTTT
NA | once | TRBJ1-6 | TRBV20-1 | CSATLRVANSPLHF | TGCAGTGCTACTCTACGGGTCGCTAATTCACCCCTCCACTTT
NA | few | TRBJ1-2 | TRBV4-1 | CASSQVEQANYGYTF | TGCGCCAGCAGCCAAGTTGAACAGGCTAACTATGGCTACACCTTC
TRBD2 | NA | TRBJ2-7 | TRBV2 | CASGGGLGHEQYF | TGTGCCAGCGGGGGGGGATTGGGGCACGAGCAGTACTTC
TRBD1 | few | TRBJ2-7 | TRBV18 | CASSPKPGQGPYEQYF | TGTGCCAGCTCACCTAAACCGGGACAGGGTCCTTACGAGCAGTACTTC
TRBD2 | NA | TRBJ2-7 | TRBV27 | CAASPGLGGTEQYF | TGTGCCGCAAGTCCTGGACTAGGCGGTACAGAGCAGTACTTC
NA | few | TRBJ2-4 | TRBV2 | CASRSFEVTIKNIQYF | TGTGCCAGCAGATCATTCGAGGTCACTATAAAAAACATTCAGTACTTC
NA | many | TRBJ2-7 | TRBV29-1 | CSAKTGSYEQYF | TGCAGCGCTAAGACGGGATCCTACGAGCAGTACTTC
NA | NA | TRBJ2-1 | TRBV30 | CAWSVLRNEQFF | TGTGCCTGGAGTGTACTCAGGAATGAGCAGTTCTTC
TRBD2 | few | TRBJ2-7 | TRBV24-1 | CATSDGPGGEQYF | TGTGCCACCAGTGATGGCCCGGGAGGTGAGCAGTACTTC
TRBD1 | NA | TRBJ2-4 | TRBV11-3 | CASSKDLGDRTF | TGTGCCAGCAGCAAGGACCTGGGGGACAGGACCTTC
NA | NA | TRBJ2-1 | TRBV24-1 | CATSDVVVQFF | TGTGCCACCAGTGATGTGGTCGTGCAGTTCTTC
NA | few | TRBJ2-1 | TRBV9 | CASSVAFANEQFF | TGTGCCAGCAGCGTAGCTTTCGCCAATGAGCAGTTCTTC
NA | NA | TRBJ2-3 | TRBV11-2 | CASSLDRDAVGQDTQYF | TGTGCCAGCAGCTTAGATCGGGACGCCGTGGGGCAGGATACGCAGTATTTT
NA | few | TRBJ2-5 | TRBV6-5 | CASSYGGAWETQYF | TGTGCCAGCAGTTACGGAGGGGCATGGGAGACCCAGTACTTC
NA | NA | TRBJ2-1 | TRBV29-1 | CSVEDQYLYSNEQFF | TGCAGCGTTGAAGATCAGTACTTGTACAGCAATGAGCAGTTCTTC
NA | few | TRBJ1-1 | TRBV5-1 | CASSLGQPFTQITEAFF | TGCGCCAGCAGCTTGGGACAGCCATTTACCCAAATCACTGAAGCTTTCTTT
NA | few | TRBJ2-3 | TRBV12-3/TRBV12-4 | CASSLNSRTDTQYF | TGTGCCAGCAGTTTGAACAGCCGCACAGATACGCAGTATTTT
NA | few | TRBJ2-2 | TRBV5-5 | CASSPYPLVQRLNTGELFF | TGTGCCAGCAGCCCGTACCCTTTAGTCCAGCGCCTTAACACCGGGGAGCTGTTTTTT
TRBD2 | few | TRBJ2-1 | TRBV18 | CASSMRLAGDYNEQFF | TGTGCCAGCTCAATGAGACTAGCGGGAGATTACAATGAGCAGTTCTTC
TRBD2 | NA | TRBJ2-5 | TRBV4-1 | CASSPRTSGGRETQYF | TGCGCCAGCAGCCCGCGGACTAGCGGGGGGCGGGAGACCCAGTACTTC
NA | few | TRBJ2-3 | TRBV7-9 | CASSFSGAADTQYF | TGTGCCAGCAGCTTTTCTGGGGCGGCGGATACGCAGTATTTT
NA | NA | TRBJ2-7 | TRBV2 | CASKHRYLGSYEQYF | TGTGCCAGCAAGCACAGGTATCTAGGGTCCTACGAGCAGTACTTC
TRBD1 | NA | TRBJ2-3 | TRBV20-1 | CSARRDRSIIDTQYF | TGCAGTGCTAGACGGGACAGGTCGATTATAGATACGCAGTATTTT
NA | few | TRBJ1-1 | TRBV6-6 | CASSYFGGYTEAFF | TGTGCCAGCAGTTACTTTGGGGGGTACACTGAAGCTTTCTTT